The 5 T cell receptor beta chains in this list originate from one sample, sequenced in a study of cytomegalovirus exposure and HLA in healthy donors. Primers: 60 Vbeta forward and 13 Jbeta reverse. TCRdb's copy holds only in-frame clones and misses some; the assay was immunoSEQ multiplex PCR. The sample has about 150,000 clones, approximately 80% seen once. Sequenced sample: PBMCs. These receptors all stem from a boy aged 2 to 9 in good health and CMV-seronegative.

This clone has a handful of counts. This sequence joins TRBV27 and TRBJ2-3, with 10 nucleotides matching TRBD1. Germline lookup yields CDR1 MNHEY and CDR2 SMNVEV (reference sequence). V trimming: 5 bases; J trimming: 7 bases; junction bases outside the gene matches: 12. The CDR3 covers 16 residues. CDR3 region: CASSGLGTGEFNTQYF. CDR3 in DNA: TGTGCCAGCAGTGGATTGGGGACAGGGGAATTTAATACGCAGTATTTT.

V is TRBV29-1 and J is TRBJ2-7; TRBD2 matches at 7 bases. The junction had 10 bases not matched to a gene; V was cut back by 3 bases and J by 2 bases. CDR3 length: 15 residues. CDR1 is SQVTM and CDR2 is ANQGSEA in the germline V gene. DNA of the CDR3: TGCAGCGTTGAGGATGGTTGCGGGAGAGCCTACGAGCAGTACTTC. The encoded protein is CSVEDGCGRAYEQYF.

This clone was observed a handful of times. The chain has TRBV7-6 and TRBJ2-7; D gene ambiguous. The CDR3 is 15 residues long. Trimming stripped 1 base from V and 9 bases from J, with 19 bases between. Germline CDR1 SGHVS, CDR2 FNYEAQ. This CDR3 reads CASSLDSSNLSPQYF. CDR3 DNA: TGTGCCAGCAGCTTAGATAGTTCCAATTTGAGCCCGCAGTACTTC.

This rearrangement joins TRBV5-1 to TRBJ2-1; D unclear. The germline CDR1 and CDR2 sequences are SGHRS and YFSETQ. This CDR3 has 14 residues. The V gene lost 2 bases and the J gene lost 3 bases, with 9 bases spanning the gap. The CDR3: CASSLGGLYNEQFF. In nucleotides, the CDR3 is TGCGCCAGCAGCTTAGGTGGGCTCTACAATGAGCAGTTCTTC. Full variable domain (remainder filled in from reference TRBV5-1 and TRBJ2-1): KAGVTQTPRYLIKTRGQQVTLSCSPISGHRSVSWYQQTPGQGLQFLFEYFSETQRNKGNFPGRFSGRQFSNSRSEMNVSTLELGDSALYLCASSLGGLYNEQFFGPGTRLTVL.

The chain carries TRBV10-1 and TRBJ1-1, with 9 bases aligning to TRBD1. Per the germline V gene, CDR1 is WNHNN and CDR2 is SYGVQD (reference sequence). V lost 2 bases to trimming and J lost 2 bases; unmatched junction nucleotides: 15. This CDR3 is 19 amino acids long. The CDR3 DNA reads TGCGCCAGCAGTGAGGCCCGACCAGGCCCGGACAGGGGAAACACTGAAGCTTTCTTT. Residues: CASSEARPGPDRGNTEAFF.